This is a list of T cell receptor beta chains from one sample in a study of blood T cells in healthy people across ages. TCRdb ran MiXCR on the 5' RACE reads and lists one entry per CDR3 protein. The sample lists 1.5 million to 2 million distinct CDR3 sequences; roughly a third were seen once. Sequencing input: blood. Receptor source: a woman between 25 and 40 years old in good health. CDR3s include the opening cysteine and the closing phenylalanine or tryptophan. D genes are given only for firm matches. Where a row states a size, it is once, few, many or the class of an expanded clone; other rows omit it.

.,TRBJ2-7,TRBV7-9,.,CASSPTLAEQYF,TGTGCCAGCAGCCCCACCCTTGCCGAGCAGTACTTC
TRBD2,TRBJ2-1,TRBV18,.,CASSPSVAGGREQFF,TGTGCCAGCTCACCGAGCGTAGCGGGAGGAAGGGAGCAGTTCTTC
.,TRBJ2-3,TRBV12-3/TRBV12-4,.,CASSLSGVRTDAEYF,TGTGCCAGCAGTTTATCGGGGGTTCGCACAGATGCGGAGTATTTT
.,TRBJ2-1,TRBV20-1,.,CRARMAERSGGEQFF,TGCCGTGCTAGGATGGCCGAGCGGAGTGGCGGTGAGCAGTTCTTC
.,TRBJ1-5,TRBV10-3,.,CAIKGEGGGQPQHF,TGTGCCATCAAAGGCGAGGGCGGTGGGCAGCCCCAGCATTTT
TRBD2,TRBJ2-5,TRBV5-1,few,CASSSQGGSGETQYF,TGCGCCAGCAGCTCCCAAGGCGGGAGTGGGGAGACCCAGTACTTC
TRBD1,TRBJ2-5,TRBV20-1,few,CSAGTGRETQYF,TGCAGTGCCGGGACAGGACGGGAGACCCAGTACTTC
.,TRBJ2-7,TRBV7-6,.,CASSLNQGSYEQYF,TGTGCCAGCAGCTTAAACCAGGGGTCCTACGAGCAGTACTTC
TRBD2,TRBJ2-3,TRBV9,many,CASSSLAGAPTDTQYF,TGTGCCAGCAGCTCCCTAGCGGGAGCACCCACAGATACGCAGTATTTT
.,TRBJ1-3,TRBV5-1,.,CASSLDLDSGNTIYF,TGCGCCAGCAGCTTGGATCTCGACTCTGGAAACACCATATATTTT
.,TRBJ2-3,TRBV20-1,.,CSVRGRSPPYAQYF,TGCAGTGTCCGGGGACGCAGCCCGCCCTATGCGCAGTATTTT
.,TRBJ2-7,TRBV6-2/TRBV6-3,many,CASSPLRTGTYEQYF,TGTGCCAGCAGCCCCCTCCGGACGGGTACCTACGAGCAGTACTTC
TRBD2,TRBJ2-1,TRBV15,few,CATSTLAGVTRGEQFF,TGTGCCACCAGCACCCTAGCGGGAGTTACCCGGGGTGAGCAGTTCTTC
.,TRBJ2-2,TRBV2,.,CASSVNGGSNTGELFF,TGTGCCAGCAGTGTGAACGGCGGATCGAACACCGGGGAGCTGTTTTTT
TRBD2,TRBJ2-7,TRBV20-1,few,CSARDLSGKATLYEQYF,TGCAGTGCTAGAGATCTGAGCGGGAAAGCCACCTTATACGAGCAGTACTTC
.,TRBJ2-3,TRBV7-2,many,CASSLDPASTDTQYF,TGTGCCAGCAGCTTAGATCCCGCTAGCACAGATACGCAGTATTTT
.,TRBJ2-7,TRBV20-1,.,CSALLGSTIDEQYF,TGCAGTGCTCTCCTGGGGTCGACTATCGACGAGCAGTACTTC
.,TRBJ1-2,TRBV4-2,few,CASSRDPTTSRRNYGYTF,TGTGCCAGCAGCCGGGACCCCACAACCAGCCGCAGGAACTATGGCTACACCTTC
.,TRBJ2-1,TRBV20-1,many,CSARALKRVSSYNEQFF,TGCAGTGCTAGGGCCCTTAAACGGGTAAGCTCCTACAATGAGCAGTTCTTC
.,TRBJ2-7,TRBV5-1,few,CASSYRYDEQYF,TGCGCCAGCAGCTACCGCTACGACGAGCAGTACTTC
.,TRBJ2-3,TRBV27,few,CASSLGYHTDTQYF,TGTGCCAGCAGTTTAGGCTATCACACAGATACGCAGTATTTT
.,TRBJ2-7,TRBV28,.,CASSLLVSGAYYEQYF,TGTGCCAGCAGTTTATTAGTGTCGGGAGCTTACTACGAGCAGTACTTC
.,TRBJ2-7,TRBV10-3,few,CAISDSPTEPFSYEQYF,TGTGCCATCAGTGACTCCCCGACAGAGCCCTTCTCCTACGAGCAGTACTTC
.,TRBJ1-1,TRBV4-1,.,CASSRGAQMNTEAFF,TGCGCCAGCAGCCGGGGGGCCCAAATGAACACTGAAGCTTTCTTT
.,TRBJ2-5,TRBV4-1,many,CASSQEWVQETQYF,TGCGCCAGCAGCCAAGAATGGGTTCAGGAGACCCAGTACTTC
.,TRBJ2-3,TRBV4-2,few,CASSQQLKDLTDTQYF,TGTGCCAGCAGCCAACAATTAAAGGACCTCACAGATACGCAGTATTTT
.,TRBJ2-3,TRBV6-2/TRBV6-3,.,CASSYIAVNTDTQYF,TGTGCCAGCAGTTACATTGCGGTTAACACGGATACGCAGTATTTT